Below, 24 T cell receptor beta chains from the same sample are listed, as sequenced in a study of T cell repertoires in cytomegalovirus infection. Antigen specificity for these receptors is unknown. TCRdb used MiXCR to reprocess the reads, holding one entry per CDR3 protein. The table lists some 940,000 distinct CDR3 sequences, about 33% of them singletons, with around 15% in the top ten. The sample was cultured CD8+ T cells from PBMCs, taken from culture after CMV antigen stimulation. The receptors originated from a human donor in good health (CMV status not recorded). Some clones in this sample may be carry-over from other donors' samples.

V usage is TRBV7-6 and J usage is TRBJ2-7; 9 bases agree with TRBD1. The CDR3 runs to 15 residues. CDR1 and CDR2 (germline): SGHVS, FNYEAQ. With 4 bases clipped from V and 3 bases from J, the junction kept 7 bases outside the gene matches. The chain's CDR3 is CASSWGQGGGYEQYF. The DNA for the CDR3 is TGTGCCAGCAGCTGGGGACAGGGAGGTGGCTACGAGCAGTACTTC.

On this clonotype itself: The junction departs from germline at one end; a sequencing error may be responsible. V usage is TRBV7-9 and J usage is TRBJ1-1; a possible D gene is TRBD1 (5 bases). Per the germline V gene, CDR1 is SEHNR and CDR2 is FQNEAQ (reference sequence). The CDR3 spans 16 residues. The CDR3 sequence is CDSSLGAGRSHTEAFF. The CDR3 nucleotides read TGTGACAGCAGCTTAGGGGCAGGGAGATCGCACACTGAAGCTTTCTTT.

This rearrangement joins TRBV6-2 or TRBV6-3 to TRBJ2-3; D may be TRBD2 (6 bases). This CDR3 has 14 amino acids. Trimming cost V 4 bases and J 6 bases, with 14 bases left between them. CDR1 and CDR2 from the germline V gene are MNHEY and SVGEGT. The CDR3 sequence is CASSFSAAGDTQYF. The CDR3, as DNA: TGTGCCAGCAGTTTTAGCGCCGCGGGGGATACGCAGTATTTT.

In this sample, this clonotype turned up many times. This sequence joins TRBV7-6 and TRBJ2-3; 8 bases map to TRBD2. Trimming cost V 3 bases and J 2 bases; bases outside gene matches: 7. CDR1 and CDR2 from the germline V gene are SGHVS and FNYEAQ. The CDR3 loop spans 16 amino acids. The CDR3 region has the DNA TGTGCCAGCAGCTTGTTGGTAGCGGGGTACACAGATACGCAGTATTTT. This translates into CASSLLVAGYTDTQYF.

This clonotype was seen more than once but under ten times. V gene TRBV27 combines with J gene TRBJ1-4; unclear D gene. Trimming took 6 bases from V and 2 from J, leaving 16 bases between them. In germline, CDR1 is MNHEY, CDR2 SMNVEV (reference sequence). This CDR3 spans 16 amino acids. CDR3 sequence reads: CASRDSISSTNEKLFF. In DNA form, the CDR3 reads TGTGCCAGCAGGGATTCCATCAGTTCCACTAATGAAAAACTGTTTTTT.

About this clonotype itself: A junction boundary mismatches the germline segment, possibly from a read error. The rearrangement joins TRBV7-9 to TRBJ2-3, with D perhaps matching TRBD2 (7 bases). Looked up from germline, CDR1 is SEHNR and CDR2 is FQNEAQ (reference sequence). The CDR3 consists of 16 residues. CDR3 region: CVSSLGHGGGLDTQYF. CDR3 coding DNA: TGTGTCAGCAGCTTGGGCCATGGGGGGGGCCTAGATACGCAGTATTTT. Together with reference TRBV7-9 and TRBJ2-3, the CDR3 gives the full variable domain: DTGVSQNPRHKITKRGQNVTFRCDPISEHNRLYWYRQTLGQGPEFLTYFQNEAQLEKSRLLSDRFSAERPKGSFSTLEIQRTEQGDSAMYLCVSSLGHGGGLDTQYFGPGTRLTVL.

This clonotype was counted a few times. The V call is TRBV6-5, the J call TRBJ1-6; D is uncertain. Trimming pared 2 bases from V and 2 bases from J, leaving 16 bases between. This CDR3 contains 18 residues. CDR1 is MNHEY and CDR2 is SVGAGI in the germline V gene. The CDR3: CASSYRKRKPPYNSPLHF. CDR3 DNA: TGTGCCAGCAGTTACCGAAAGAGGAAGCCGCCCTATAATTCACCCCTCCACTTT.

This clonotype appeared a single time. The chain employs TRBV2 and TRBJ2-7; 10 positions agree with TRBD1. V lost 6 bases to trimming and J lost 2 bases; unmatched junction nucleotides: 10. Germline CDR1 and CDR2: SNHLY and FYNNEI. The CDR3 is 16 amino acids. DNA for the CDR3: TGTGCCAGCAGAGGCCCCTCGACAGGGGGCCCCTACGAGCAGTACGTC. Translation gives CASRGPSTGGPYEQYV.

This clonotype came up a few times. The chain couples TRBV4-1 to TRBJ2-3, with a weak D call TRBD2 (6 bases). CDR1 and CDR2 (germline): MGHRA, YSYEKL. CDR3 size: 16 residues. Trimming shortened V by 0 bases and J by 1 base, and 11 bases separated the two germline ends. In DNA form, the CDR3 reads TGCGCCAGCAGCCAAGATAGCGGTTACCGCACAGATACGCAGTATTTT. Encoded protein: CASSQDSGYRTDTQYF.

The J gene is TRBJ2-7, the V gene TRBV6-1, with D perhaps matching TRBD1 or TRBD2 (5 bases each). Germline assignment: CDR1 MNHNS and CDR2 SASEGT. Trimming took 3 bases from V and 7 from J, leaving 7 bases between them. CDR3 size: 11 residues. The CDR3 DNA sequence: TGTGCCAGCAGTGATGGGACGGAGCAGTACGTC. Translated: CASSDGTEQYV.

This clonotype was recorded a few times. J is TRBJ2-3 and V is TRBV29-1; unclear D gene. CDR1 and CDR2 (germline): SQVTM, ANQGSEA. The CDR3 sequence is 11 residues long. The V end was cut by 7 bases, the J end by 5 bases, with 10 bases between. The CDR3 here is CSADWGDTQYF. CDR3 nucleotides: TGCAGCGCTGACTGGGGAGATACGCAGTATTTT.

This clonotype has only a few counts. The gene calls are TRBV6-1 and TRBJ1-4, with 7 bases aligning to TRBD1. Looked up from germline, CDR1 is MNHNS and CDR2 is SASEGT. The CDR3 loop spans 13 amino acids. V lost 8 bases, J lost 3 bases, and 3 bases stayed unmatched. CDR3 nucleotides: TGTGCCAGCCTGGGACAGCCTAATGAAAAACTGTTTTTT. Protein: CASLGQPNEKLFF.

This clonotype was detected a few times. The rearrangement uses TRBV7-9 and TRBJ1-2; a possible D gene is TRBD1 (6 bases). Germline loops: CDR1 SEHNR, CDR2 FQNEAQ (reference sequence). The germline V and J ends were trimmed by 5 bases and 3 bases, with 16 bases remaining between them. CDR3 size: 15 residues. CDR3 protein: CASSKVGGPDYGYTF. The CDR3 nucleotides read TGTGCCAGCAGCAAGGTGGGGGGGCCGGACTATGGCTACACCTTC.

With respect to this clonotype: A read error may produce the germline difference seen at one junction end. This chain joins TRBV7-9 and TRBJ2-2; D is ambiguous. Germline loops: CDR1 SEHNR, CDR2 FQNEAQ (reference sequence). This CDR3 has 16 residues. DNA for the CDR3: TGTGCTAGCAGCTCCGACAAGGAAGAGAACACCGGGGAGCTGTTTTTT. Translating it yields CASSSDKEENTGELFF.

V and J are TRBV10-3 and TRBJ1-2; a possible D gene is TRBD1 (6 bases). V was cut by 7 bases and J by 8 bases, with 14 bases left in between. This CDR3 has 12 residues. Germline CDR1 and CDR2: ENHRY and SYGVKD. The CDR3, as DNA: TGTGCCATCAAAACAGGGCGAGGGGGCTACACCTTC. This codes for CAIKTGRGGYTF.

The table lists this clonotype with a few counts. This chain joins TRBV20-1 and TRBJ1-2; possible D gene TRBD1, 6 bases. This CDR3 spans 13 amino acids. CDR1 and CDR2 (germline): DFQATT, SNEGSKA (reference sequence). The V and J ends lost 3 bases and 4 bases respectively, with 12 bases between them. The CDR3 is CSASGGAGYGYTF. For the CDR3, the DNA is TGCAGTGCTAGTGGGGGGGCCGGCTATGGCTACACCTTC.

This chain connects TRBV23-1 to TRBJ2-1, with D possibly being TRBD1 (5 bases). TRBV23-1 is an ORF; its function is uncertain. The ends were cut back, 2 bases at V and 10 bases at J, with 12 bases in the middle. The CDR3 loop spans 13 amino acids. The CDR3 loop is CASSQKKGKEQFF. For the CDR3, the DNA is TGCGCCAGCAGTCAAAAAAAGGGGAAGGAGCAGTTCTTC.

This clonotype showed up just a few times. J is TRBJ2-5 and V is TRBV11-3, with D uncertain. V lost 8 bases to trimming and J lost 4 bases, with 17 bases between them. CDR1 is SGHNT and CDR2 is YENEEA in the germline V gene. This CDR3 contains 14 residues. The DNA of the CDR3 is TGTGCCAGCGGCGACACCTCATTGGGAGAGACCCAGTACTTC. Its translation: CASGDTSLGETQYF.

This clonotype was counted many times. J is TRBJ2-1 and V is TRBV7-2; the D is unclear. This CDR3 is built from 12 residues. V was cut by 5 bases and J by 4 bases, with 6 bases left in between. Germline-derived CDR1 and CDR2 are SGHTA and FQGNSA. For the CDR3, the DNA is TGTGCCAGCAGCCCTAAATACAATGAGCAGTTCTTC. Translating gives CASSPKYNEQFF.

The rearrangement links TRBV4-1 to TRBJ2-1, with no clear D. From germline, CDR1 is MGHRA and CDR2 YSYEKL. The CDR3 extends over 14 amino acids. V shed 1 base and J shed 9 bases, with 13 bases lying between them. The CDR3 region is CASSQALRSGEQFF. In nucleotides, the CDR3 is TGCGCCAGCAGCCAAGCTTTGCGGTCCGGTGAGCAGTTCTTC.

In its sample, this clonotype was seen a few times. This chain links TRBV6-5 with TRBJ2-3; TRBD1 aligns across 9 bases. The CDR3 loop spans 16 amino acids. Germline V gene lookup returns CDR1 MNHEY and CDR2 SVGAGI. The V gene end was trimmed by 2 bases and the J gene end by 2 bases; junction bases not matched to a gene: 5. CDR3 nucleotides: TGTGCCAGCAGTTACCAGACAGGGGGATCCACAGATACGCAGTATTTT. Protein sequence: CASSYQTGGSTDTQYF.

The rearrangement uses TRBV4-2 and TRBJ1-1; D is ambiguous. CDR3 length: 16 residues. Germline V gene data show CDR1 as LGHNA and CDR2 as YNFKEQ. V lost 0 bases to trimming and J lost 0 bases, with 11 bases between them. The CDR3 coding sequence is TGTGCCAGCAGCCAAGATGCCCCAGCCATGAACACTGAAGCTTTCTTT. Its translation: CASSQDAPAMNTEAFF.

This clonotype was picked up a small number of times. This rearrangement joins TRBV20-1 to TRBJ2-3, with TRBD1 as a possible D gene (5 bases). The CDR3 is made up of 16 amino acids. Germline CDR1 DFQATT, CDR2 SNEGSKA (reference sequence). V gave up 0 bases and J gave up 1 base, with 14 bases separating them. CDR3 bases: TGCAGTGCTAGAGATAGTCAGGGTTTACGCACAGATACGCAGTATTTT. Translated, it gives CSARDSQGLRTDTQYF.

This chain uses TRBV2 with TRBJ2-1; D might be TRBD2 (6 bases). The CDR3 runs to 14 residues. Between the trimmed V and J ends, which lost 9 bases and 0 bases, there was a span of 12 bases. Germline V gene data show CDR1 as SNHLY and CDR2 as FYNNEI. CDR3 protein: CARGTGSSYNEQFF. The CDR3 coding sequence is TGTGCCAGAGGGACTGGGAGCTCCTACAATGAGCAGTTCTTC. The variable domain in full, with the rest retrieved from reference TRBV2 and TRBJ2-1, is EPEVTQTPSHQVTQMGQEVILRCVPISNHLYFYWYRQILGQKVEFLVSFYNNEISEKSEIFDDQFSVERPDGSNFTLKIRSTKLEDSAMYFCARGTGSSYNEQFFGPGTRLTVL.